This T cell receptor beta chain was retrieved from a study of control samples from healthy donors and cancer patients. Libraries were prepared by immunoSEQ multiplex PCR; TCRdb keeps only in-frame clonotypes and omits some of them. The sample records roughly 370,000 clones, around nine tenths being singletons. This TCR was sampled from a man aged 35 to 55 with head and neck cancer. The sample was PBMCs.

The CDR3 bases are TGTGCCTGGAGTGGGACAGCACGGGGCACTGAAGCTTTCTTT. Protein sequence: CAWSGTARGTEAFF. The chain joins TRBV30 to TRBJ1-1; weak D call: TRBD1 (6 bases). The CDR3 contains 14 residues. Germline V gene data show CDR1 as GTSNPN and CDR2 as SVGIG (reference sequence). V shed 1 base and J shed 4 bases, with 13 bases lying between them.